The clone carrying this T cell receptor beta chain was detected many times. The antigen is not known. The data were obtained in a study of T cells in Graves' hyperthyroidism and ophthalmopathy. Absent ophthalmopathy progression within 18 months defined stable Graves' hyperthyroidism. Clinical symptoms, serum thyroxine and TRAb, thyroid ultrasound and orbital computed tomography were used for the diagnoses. Amplified TCR beta CDR3 regions came from RNA transcripts. TCR CDR3 regions were first amplified by RT-PCR with HTBI primers. TCRdb re-called the multiplex PCR reads through MiXCR, storing one row per CDR3 protein. The profile shows approximately 210,000 distinct CDR3 sequences, about 15% of them singletons. Regarding the study as a whole: Prediction of ophthalmopathy progression came a median around 6 months pre-onset. Most thyroid clonotypes that were expanded above 0.001 also turned up in blood.

The CDR3 extends over 15 amino acids. In germline, CDR1 is SGHNT, CDR2 YENEEA. V lost 4 bases to trimming and J lost 6 bases; unmatched junction nucleotides: 2. The chain recombines TRBV11-3 with TRBJ2-3; 15 bases are a match to TRBD2. This sequence was found in a middle-aged man with Graves' hyperthyroidism. Sequenced material: blood. The CDR3 loop reads CASSSGLAGGDTQYF. Here the CDR3 DNA reads TGTGCCAGCAGCTCGGGACTAGCGGGAGGCGATACGCAGTATTTT.